A single T cell receptor beta chain is shown here with its context. Its antigen specificity is not known. The input lacks base qualities; no much larger clone sits a single base away. The collaborating institutions used their own protocols to collect whole blood in K2EDTA tubes. For TCRbeta analysis, collaborator samples were shipped as frozen whole blood, as isolated PBMCs, or as DNA extracted from either sample type. This sample is part of a study of blood T cell repertoires in COVID-19 (dated by TCRdb to 2018 to 2020). Describing the broader study: Collaborator samples came from the United States, Italy and Spain and covered acute and convalescent phases of COVID-19. The material from the prospective study consisted of cDNA or gDNA derived from T cells, B-cell-depleted T cells, or PBMCs. Subjects who had been exposed to COVID-19, were actively infected with it, or had recovered from it provided the deeply sampled blood TCRbeta repertoires that made up the dataset. The repertoires were made available in a free public database intended to serve as a resource for research on the immune response to SARS-CoV-2. Samples were obtained from the ongoing ImmuneRACE study (first 160 participants) and from roughly 1,300 subjects provided by 6 global collaborators. Sample metadata almost always included a de-identified subject ID, COVID-19 status, age in years and sex. Where available, HLA class I and class II types were taken from metadata supplied by the sample provider and were not determined by assay-based typing. The full study reports these points: The quantity of clinical and demographic metadata differed by source and by participant and was supplied without curation.

The CDR3 contains 14 residues, cysteine and phenylalanine counted. The CDR3 DNA has 42 bases and is translated from base 1. The germline V gene encodes CDR1 MRHNA and CDR2 SNTAGT. V ends up 2 bases short and J 9 bases short, with an unmatched junction base count of 3. TCRbeta CDR3 regions were amplified from genomic DNA using the immunoSEQ Assay, a bias-controlled multiplex PCR. As for the authors' bioinformatics: The number of nucleated cells in each sample was estimated from the amplification of reference gene primers within the assay. To quantify the absolute abundance of each unique TCRbeta CDR3 rearrangement, sequence reads were collapsed and filtered. For each sample, productive Simpson clonality was calculated as the square root of Simpson's diversity index over productive rearrangements. The clones in this table, taken by TCRdb from immuneACCESS, are in-frame only. Not every clone is retained; where verified, under half of the shortfall comes from an unresolved V gene, and the cause of the rest is unknown. D and trimming were read from the DNA, whereas the V and J calls and clone size are those reported in that table. This sample is represented by 150,000 or so clones; around 84% of them were singletons. The ten largest make up 6.5% to 9% of the sample.

Material: peripheral blood. The receptor was derived from a woman aged 45 to 65 in a cohort sampled during active or convalescent COVID-19. The chain couples TRBV6-4 to TRBJ1-6, with 8 bases matching TRBD1. The CDR3 amino acid sequence is: CASSDGQGSSPLHF. Here is the DNA: TGTGCCAGCAGTGACGGACAGGGTAGTTCACCCCTCCACTTT.